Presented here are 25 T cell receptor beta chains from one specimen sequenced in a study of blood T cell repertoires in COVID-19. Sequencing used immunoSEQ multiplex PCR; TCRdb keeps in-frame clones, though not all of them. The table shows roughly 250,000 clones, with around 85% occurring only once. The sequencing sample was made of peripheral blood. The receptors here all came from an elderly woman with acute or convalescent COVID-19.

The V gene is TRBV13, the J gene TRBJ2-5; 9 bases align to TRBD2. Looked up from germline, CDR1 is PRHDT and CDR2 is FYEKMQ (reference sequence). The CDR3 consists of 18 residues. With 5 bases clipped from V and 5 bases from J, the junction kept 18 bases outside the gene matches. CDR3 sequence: CASSPPSAGGPERETQYF. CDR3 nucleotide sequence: TGTGCCAGCAGCCCCCCTTCAGCGGGGGGCCCGGAGAGGGAGACCCAGTACTTC. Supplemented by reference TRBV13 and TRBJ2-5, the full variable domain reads AAGVIQSPRHLIKEKRETATLKCYPIPRHDTVYWYQQGPGQDPQFLISFYEKMQSDKGSIPDRFSAQQFSDYHSELNMSSLELGDSALYFCASSPPSAGGPERETQYFGPGTRLLVL.

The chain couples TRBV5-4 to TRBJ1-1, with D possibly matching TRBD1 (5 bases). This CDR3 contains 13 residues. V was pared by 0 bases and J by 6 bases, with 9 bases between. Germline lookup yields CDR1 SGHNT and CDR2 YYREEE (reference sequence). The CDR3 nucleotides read TGTGCCAGCAGCTTGGCCGGGGACTCTGAAGCTTTCTTT. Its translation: CASSLAGDSEAFF.

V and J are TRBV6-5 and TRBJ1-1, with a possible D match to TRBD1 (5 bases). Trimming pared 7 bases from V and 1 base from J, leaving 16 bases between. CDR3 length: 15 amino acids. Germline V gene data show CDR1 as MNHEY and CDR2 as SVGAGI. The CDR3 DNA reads TGTGCCAGCACTCCCCCTAGGGGTAGGAACACTGAAGCTTTCTTT. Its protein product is CASTPPRGRNTEAFF.

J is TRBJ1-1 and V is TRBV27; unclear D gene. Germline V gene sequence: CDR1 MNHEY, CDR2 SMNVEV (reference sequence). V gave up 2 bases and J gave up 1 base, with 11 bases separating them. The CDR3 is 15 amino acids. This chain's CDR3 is CASSLSSTPNTEAFF. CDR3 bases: TGTGCCAGCAGTTTAAGCTCCACCCCGAACACTGAAGCTTTCTTT.

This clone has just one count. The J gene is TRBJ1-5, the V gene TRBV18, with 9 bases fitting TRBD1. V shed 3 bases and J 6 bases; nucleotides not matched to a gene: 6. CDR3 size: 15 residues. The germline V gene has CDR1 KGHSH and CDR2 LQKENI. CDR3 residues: CASSPGQGSSQPQHF. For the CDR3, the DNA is TGTGCCAGCTCACCCGGACAGGGGTCAAGTCAGCCCCAGCATTTT.

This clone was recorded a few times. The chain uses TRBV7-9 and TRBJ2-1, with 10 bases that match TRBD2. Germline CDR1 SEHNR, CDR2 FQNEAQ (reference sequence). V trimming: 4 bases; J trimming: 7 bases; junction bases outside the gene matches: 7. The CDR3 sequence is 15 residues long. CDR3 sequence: CASSSTSGAGNEQFF. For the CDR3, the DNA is TGTGCCAGCAGCTCAACTAGCGGGGCTGGAAATGAGCAGTTCTTC.

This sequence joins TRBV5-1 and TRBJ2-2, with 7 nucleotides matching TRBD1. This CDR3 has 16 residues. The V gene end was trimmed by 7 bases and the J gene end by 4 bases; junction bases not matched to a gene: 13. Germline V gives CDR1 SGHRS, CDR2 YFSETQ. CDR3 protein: CASLSKTGASTGELFF. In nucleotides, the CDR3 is TGCGCCAGCCTCTCGAAAACAGGGGCCTCCACCGGGGAGCTGTTTTTT.

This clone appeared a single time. The chain's CDR3 is CASSSGLAGEYEQYF. The CDR3 DNA reads as TGTGCCAGCAGCTCCGGACTAGCGGGGGAATACGAGCAGTACTTC. The chain is built from TRBV11-2 and TRBJ2-7; 13 nucleotides line up with TRBD2. Germline V gene data show CDR1 as SGHAT and CDR2 as FQNNGV. V dropped 4 bases and J dropped 4; count of bases not matched to a gene: 4. The CDR3 is 15 residues long.

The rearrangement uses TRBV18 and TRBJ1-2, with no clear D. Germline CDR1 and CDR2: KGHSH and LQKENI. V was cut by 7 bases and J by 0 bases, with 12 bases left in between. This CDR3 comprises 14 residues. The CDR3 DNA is TGTGCCAGCTTCCCGGGGTCTTCTAACTATGGCTACACCTTC. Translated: CASFPGSSNYGYTF.

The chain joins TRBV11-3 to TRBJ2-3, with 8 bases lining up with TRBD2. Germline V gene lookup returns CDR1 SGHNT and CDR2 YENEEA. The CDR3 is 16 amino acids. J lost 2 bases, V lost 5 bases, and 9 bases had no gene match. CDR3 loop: CASSAGGGGNTDTQYF. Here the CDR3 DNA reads TGTGCCAGCAGCGCGGGGGGCGGGGGAAACACAGATACGCAGTATTTT.

The CDR3 spells CASSRDRVRNEQFF. CDR3 in DNA: TGCGCCAGCAGCCGTGACAGGGTCCGCAATGAGCAGTTCTTC. V gene TRBV10-2 combines with J gene TRBJ2-1, with TRBD1 matching over 7 bases. This CDR3 is built from 14 residues. The V gene's germline CDR1 is WSHSY and CDR2 SAAADI. V lost 6 bases and J lost 6; bases outside the gene matches: 8.

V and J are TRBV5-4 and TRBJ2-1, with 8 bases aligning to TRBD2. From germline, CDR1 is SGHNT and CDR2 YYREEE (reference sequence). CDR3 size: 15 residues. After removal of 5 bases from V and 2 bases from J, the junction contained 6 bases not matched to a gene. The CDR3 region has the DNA TGTGCCAGCAGTCCGGGAGGGGGGGCCTACAATGAGCAGTTCTTC. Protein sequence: CASSPGGGAYNEQFF. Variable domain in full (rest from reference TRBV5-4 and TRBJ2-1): ETGVTQSPTHLIKTRGQQVTLRCSSQSGHNTVSWYQQALGQGPQFIFQYYREEENGRGNFPPRFSGLQFPNYSSELNVNALELDDSALYLCASSPGGGAYNEQFFGPGTRLTVL.

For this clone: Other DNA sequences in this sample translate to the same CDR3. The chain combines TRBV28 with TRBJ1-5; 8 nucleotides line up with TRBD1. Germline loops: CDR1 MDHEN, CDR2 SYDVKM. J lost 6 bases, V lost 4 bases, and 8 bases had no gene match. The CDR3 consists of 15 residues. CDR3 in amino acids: CASSSTGGVGQPQHF. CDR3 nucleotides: TGTGCCAGCAGTTCAACAGGGGGGGTTGGTCAGCCCCAGCATTTT.

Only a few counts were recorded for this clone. CDR3 DNA sequence: TGTGCCAGTAGTACGACAGGGGGAGATCAGCCCCAGCATTTT. It yields the protein CASSTTGGDQPQHF. V is TRBV19 and J is TRBJ1-5, with 9 positions matching TRBD1. V dropped 4 bases and J dropped 5; count of bases not matched to a gene: 3. CDR1 LNHDA and CDR2 SQIVND come from the germline V gene (reference sequence). This CDR3 spans 14 amino acids.

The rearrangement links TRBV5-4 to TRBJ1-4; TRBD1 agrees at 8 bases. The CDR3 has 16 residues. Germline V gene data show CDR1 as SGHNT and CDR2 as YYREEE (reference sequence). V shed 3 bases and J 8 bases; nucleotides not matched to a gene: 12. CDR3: CASSYARTGRQEKLFF. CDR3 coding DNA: TGTGCCAGCAGCTATGCTAGGACAGGGAGGCAGGAAAAACTGTTTTTT.

The CDR3 is CASSQIPSGPGGGYTF. The CDR3, as DNA: TGCGCCAGCAGCCAGATTCCATCGGGACCTGGAGGGGGCTACACCTTC. The chain joins TRBV4-1 to TRBJ1-2; TRBD1 might be the D (5 bases). Germline lookup yields CDR1 MGHRA and CDR2 YSYEKL. This CDR3 comprises 16 residues. V was clipped by 3 bases and J by 8 bases, with 22 bases between them.

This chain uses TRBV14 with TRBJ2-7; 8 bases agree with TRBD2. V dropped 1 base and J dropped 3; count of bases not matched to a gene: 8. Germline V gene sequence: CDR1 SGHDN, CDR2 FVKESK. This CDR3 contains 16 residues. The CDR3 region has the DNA TGTGCCAGCAGCCAAGGCCTTAGCGGGATCGGCTACGAGCAGTACTTC. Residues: CASSQGLSGIGYEQYF.

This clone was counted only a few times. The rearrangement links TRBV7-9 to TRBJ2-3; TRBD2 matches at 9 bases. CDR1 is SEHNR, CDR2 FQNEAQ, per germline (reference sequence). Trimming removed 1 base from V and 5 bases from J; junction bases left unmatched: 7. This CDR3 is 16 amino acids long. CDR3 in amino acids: CASSLGAGGRRDTQYF. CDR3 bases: TGTGCCAGCAGCTTAGGTGCGGGGGGGCGTAGAGATACGCAGTATTTT.

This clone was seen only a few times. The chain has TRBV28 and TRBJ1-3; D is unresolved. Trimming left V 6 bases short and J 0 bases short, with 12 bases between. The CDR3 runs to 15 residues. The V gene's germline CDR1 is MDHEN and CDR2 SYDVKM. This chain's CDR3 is CASSPPPSSGNTIYF. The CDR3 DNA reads TGTGCCAGCAGCCCCCCGCCGAGCTCTGGAAACACCATATATTTT.

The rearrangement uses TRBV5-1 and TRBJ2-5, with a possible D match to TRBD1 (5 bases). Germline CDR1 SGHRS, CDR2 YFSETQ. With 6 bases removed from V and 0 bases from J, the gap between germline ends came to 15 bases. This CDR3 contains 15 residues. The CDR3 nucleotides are TGCGCCAGCACGAGGTCAGGGCAACACCAAGAGACCCAGTACTTC. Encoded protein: CASTRSGQHQETQYF.

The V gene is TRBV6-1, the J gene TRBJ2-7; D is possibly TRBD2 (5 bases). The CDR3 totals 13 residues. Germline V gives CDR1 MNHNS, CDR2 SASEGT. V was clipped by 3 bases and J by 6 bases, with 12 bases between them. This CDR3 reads CASSETTMGEQYF. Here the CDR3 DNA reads TGTGCCAGCAGTGAGACTACCATGGGCGAGCAGTACTTC.

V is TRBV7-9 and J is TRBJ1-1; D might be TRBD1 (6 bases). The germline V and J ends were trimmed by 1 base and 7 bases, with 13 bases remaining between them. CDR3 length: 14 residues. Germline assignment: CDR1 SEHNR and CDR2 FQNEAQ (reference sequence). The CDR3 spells CASSLDRASGEAFF. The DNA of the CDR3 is TGTGCCAGCAGCTTAGACAGGGCGTCGGGTGAAGCTTTCTTT.

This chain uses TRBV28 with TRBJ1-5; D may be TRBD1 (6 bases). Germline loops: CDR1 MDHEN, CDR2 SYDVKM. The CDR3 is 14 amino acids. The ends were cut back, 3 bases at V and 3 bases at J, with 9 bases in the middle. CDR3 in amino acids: CASSLGAANQPQHF. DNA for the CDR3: TGTGCCAGCAGTTTGGGGGCCGCCAATCAGCCCCAGCATTTT.

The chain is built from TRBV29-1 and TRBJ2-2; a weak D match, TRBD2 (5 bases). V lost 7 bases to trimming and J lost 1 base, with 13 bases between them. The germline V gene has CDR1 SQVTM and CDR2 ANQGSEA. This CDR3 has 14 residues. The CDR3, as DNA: TGCAGCGCCCCGAGGGTTGAGAACACCGGGGAGCTGTTTTTT. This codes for CSAPRVENTGELFF.

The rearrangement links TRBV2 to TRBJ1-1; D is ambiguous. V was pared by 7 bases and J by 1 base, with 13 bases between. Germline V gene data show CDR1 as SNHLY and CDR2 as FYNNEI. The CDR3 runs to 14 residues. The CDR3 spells CASMTDSGNTEAFF. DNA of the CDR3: TGTGCCAGCATGACGGACTCGGGGAACACTGAAGCTTTCTTT.